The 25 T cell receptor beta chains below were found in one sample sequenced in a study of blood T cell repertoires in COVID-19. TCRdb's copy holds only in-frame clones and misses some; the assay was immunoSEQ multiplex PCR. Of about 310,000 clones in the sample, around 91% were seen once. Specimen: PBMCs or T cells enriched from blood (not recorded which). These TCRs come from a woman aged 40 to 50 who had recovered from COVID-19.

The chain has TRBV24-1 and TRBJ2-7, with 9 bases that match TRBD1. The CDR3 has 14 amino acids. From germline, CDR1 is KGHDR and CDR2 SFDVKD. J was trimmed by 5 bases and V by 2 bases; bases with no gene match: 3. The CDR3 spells CATSDSGTGNEQYF. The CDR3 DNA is TGTGCCACCAGTGATTCCGGGACAGGGAACGAGCAGTACTTC.

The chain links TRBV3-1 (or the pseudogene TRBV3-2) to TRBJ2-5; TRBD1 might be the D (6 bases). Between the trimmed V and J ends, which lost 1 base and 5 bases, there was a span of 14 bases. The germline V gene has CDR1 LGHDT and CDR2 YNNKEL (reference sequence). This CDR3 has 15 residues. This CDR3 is CASSQGTVHTETQYF. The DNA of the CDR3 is TGTGCCAGCAGCCAAGGGACAGTACACACGGAGACCCAGTACTTC.

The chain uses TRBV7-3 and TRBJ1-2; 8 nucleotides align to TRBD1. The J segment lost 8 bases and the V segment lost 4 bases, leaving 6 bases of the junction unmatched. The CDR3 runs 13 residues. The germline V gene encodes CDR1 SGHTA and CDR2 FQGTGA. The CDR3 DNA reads TGTGCCAGCAGCTCCGGACAGGGAATAGGCTACACCTTC. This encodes CASSSGQGIGYTF.

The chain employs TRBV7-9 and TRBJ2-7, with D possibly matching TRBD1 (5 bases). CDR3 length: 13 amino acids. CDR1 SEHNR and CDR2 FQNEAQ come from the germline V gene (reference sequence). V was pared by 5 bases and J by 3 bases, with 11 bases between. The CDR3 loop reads CASSGTGIYEQYF. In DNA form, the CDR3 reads TGTGCCAGCAGCGGAACAGGAATCTACGAGCAGTACTTC.

In DNA, the CDR3 is TGCAGCGCTGGGGTTGGGGCAGAGGAGCAGTTCTTC. Protein: CSAGVGAEEQFF. The chain employs TRBV29-1 and TRBJ2-1, with D possibly being TRBD1 (5 bases). The germline gives CDR1 SQVTM, CDR2 ANQGSEA. The V end lost 7 bases, the J end lost 10 bases, and 17 bases lay between the germline ends. The CDR3 is 12 residues long.

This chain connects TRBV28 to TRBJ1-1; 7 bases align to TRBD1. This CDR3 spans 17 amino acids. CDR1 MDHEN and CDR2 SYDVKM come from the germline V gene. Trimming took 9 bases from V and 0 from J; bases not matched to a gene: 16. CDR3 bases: TGTGCCAGAGAAAAAAGGGGGCGCGGATCCATGAACACTGAAGCTTTCTTT. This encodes CAREKRGRGSMNTEAFF.

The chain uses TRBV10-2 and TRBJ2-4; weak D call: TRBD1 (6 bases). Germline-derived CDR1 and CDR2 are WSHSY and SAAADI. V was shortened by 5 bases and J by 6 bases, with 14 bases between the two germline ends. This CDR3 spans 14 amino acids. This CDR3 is CASSIGGGRNIQYF. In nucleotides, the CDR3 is TGCGCCAGCAGTATTGGGGGCGGCCGAAACATTCAGTACTTC.

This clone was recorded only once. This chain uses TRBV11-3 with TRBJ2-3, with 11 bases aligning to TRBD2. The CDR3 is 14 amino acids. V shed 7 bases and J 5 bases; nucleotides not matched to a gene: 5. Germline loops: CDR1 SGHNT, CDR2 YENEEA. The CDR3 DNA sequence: TGTGCCAGCACACCGGGACTAGCGGAAGATACGCAGTATTTT. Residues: CASTPGLAEDTQYF.

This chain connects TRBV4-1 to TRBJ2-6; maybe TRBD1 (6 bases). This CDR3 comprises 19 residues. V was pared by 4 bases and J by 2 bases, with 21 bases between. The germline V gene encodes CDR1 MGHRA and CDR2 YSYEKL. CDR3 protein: CASSRISGHLIPGANVLTF. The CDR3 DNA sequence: TGCGCCAGCAGCCGTATCTCGGGACACCTTATTCCTGGGGCCAACGTCCTGACTTTC.

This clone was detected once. The CDR3 region is CASSSHVGRYGYTF. CDR3 in DNA: TGTGCCAGCAGCTCCCATGTGGGCCGGTATGGCTACACCTTC. This chain joins TRBV28 and TRBJ1-2, with unresolved D. V was pared by 6 bases and J by 5 bases, with 16 bases between. The CDR3 is made up of 14 amino acids. Germline CDR1 is MDHEN and CDR2 is SYDVKM.

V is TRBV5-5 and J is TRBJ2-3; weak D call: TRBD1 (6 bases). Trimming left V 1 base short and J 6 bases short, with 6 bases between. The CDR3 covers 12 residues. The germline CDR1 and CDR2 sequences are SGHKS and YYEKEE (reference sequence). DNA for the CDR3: TGTGCCAGCAGCTTGAGGGGGGATACGCAGTATTTT. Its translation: CASSLRGDTQYF.

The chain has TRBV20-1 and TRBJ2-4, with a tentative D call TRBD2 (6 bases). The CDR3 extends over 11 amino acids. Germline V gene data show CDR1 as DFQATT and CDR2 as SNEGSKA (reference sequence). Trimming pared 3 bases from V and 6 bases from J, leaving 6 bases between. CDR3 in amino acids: CSARGGNIQYF. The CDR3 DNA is TGCAGTGCTAGGGGGGGAAACATTCAGTACTTC.

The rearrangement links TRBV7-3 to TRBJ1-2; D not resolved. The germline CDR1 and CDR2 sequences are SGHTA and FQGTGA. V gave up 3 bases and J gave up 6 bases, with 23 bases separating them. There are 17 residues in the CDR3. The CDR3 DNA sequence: TGTGCCAGCAGCTTTAGCGGCCTGATGGACGGACGAGATGGCTACACCTTC. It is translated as CASSFSGLMDGRDGYTF.

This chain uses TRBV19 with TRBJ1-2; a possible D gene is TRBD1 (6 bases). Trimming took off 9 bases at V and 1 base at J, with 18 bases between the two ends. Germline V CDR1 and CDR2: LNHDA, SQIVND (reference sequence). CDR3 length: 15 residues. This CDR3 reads CARTVPGDLNYGYTF. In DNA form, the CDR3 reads TGTGCCAGAACCGTTCCAGGGGATCTTAACTATGGCTACACCTTC.

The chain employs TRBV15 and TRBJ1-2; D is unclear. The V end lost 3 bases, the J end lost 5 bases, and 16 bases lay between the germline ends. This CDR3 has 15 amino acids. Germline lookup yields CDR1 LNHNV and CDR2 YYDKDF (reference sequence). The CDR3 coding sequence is TGTGCCACCAGCAGGGAATTCTTACGGGGTTATGGCTACACCTTC. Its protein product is CATSREFLRGYGYTF.

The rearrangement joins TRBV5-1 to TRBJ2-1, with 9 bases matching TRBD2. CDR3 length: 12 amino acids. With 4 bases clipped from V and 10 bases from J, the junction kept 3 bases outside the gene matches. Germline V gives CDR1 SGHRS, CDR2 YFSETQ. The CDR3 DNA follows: TGCGCCAGCAGCCTTAGCGGGAGCGAGCAGTTCTTC. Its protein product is CASSLSGSEQFF.

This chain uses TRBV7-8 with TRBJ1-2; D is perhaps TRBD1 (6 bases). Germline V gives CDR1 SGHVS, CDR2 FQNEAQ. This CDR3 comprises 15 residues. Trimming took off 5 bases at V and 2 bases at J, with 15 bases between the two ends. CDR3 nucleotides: TGTGCCAGCAGCCCTTCGACAGGATCCAACTATGGCTACACCTTC. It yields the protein CASSPSTGSNYGYTF.

The CDR3 nucleotides read TGTGCCAGCAGCTTTACCGGGACAGGGCTTGGCTACACCTTC. Its protein product is CASSFTGTGLGYTF. The genes are TRBV11-2 and TRBJ1-2; 9 bases fit TRBD1. This CDR3 has 14 residues. Germline V lookup: CDR1 SGHAT, CDR2 FQNNGV. V dropped 3 bases and J dropped 7; count of bases not matched to a gene: 6.

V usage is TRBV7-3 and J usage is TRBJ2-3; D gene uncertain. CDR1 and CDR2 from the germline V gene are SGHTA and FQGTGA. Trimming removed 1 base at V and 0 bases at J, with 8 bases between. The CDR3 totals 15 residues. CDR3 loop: CASSLRAGSTDTQYF. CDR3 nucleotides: TGTGCCAGCAGCTTAAGGGCAGGTAGCACAGATACGCAGTATTTT.

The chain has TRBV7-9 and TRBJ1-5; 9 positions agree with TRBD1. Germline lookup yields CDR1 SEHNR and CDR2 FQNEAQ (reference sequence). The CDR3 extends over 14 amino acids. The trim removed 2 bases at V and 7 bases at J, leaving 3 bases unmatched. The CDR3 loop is CASSLNRGPQPQHF. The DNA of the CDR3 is TGTGCCAGCAGCTTAAACAGGGGGCCGCAGCCCCAGCATTTT.

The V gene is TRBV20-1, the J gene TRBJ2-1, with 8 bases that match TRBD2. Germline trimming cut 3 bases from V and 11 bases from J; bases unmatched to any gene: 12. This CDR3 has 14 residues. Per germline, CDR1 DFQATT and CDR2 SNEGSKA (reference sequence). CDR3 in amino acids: CSASDGRAAMKQFF. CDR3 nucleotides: TGCAGTGCTAGTGACGGGAGGGCCGCTATGAAGCAGTTCTTC.

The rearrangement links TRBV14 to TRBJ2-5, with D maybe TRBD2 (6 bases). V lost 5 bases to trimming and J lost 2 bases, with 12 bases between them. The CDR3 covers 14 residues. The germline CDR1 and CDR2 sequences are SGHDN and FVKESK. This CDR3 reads CASSSTRTQETQYF. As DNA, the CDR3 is TGTGCCAGCAGCTCGACTAGGACTCAAGAGACCCAGTACTTC.

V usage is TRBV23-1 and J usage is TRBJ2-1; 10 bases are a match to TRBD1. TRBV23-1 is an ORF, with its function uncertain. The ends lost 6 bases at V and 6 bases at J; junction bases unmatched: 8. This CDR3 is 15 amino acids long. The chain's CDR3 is CASSLRQGAGNEQFF. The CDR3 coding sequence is TGCGCCAGCAGCCTTAGACAGGGGGCCGGCAATGAGCAGTTCTTC.

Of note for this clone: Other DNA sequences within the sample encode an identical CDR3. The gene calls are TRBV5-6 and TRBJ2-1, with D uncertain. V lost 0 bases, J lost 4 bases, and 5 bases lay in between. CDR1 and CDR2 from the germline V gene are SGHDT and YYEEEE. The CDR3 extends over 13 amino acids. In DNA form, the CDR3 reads TGTGCCAGCAGCTTGGGCCAGTACAATGAGCAGTTCTTC. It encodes CASSLGQYNEQFF.

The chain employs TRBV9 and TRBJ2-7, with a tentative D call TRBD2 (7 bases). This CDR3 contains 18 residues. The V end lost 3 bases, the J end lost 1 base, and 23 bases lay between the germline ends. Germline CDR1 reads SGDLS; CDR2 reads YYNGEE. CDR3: CASSADAGAGGASYEQYF. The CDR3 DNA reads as TGTGCCAGCAGCGCAGATGCCGGGGCTGGGGGGGCTTCCTACGAGCAGTACTTC.